A single sample is the source of the 5 T cell receptor beta chains below, sequenced in a study of T cells in Graves' hyperthyroidism and ophthalmopathy. TCR beta CDR3 regions were amplified from RNA. An initial round of RT-PCR targeting the TCR CDR3 relied on the HTBI primer set. One entry per CDR3 protein, called by TCRdb with MiXCR from the multiplex PCR reads. The sample lists fewer than 750,000 distinct CDR3 sequences; about 14% were seen once. Specimen: blood. All receptors derive from a woman in her fifties or sixties with Graves' ophthalmopathy.

This clonotype has ten or more counts. Mismatch with germline at one junction end may stem from a read error. The chain uses TRBV5-4 and TRBJ2-5; the match to TRBD1 covers 7 bases. Looked up from germline, CDR1 is SGHNT and CDR2 is YYREEE (reference sequence). CDR3 length equals 13 residues. The CDR3 loop is CASSNRDREAQYF. CDR3 sequence (DNA): TGTGCCAGCAGCAACCGGGACAGAGAGGCCCAGTACTTC.

This clonotype was detected many times. The chain employs TRBV6-1 and TRBJ2-7; TRBD1 matches at 9 bases. Germline loops: CDR1 MNHNS, CDR2 SASEGT. The CDR3 contains 15 residues. V shed 6 bases and J 4 bases; nucleotides not matched to a gene: 10. Here the CDR3 DNA reads TGTGCCAGCAGGTTGGGGACAGGGACGTTTTACGAGCAGTACTTC. As protein: CASRLGTGTFYEQYF.

This clonotype was seen repeatedly, ten times or more. The chain recombines TRBV12-3 or TRBV12-4 with TRBJ2-1; no firm D call. The CDR3 totals 11 residues. The V end lost 6 bases, the J end lost 8 bases, and 8 bases lay between the germline ends. The CDR3 coding sequence is TGTGCCAGCAGCCCCGGGCATGAGCAGTTCTTC. It encodes CASSPGHEQFF.

This clonotype was seen at least ten times. The gene calls are TRBV12-3 or TRBV12-4 and TRBJ2-4, with no clear D. This CDR3 is 16 amino acids long. With 5 bases removed from V and 2 bases from J, the gap between germline ends came to 16 bases. In DNA, the CDR3 is TGTGCCAGCAGTCCCCGCCCGGGCAGGTCCAAAAACATTCAGTACTTC. Amino acids: CASSPRPGRSKNIQYF.

The J gene is TRBJ1-5, the V gene TRBV20-1; 8 bases fit TRBD1. Per the germline V gene, CDR1 is DFQATT and CDR2 is SNEGSKA (reference sequence). The CDR3 sequence is 13 residues long. The trim removed 3 bases at V and 11 bases at J, leaving 9 bases unmatched. The CDR3 nucleotides are TGCAGTGCTAGGAACTCAGGGGGCTTGGCCCAGCATTTT. Translated, it gives CSARNSGGLAQHF.